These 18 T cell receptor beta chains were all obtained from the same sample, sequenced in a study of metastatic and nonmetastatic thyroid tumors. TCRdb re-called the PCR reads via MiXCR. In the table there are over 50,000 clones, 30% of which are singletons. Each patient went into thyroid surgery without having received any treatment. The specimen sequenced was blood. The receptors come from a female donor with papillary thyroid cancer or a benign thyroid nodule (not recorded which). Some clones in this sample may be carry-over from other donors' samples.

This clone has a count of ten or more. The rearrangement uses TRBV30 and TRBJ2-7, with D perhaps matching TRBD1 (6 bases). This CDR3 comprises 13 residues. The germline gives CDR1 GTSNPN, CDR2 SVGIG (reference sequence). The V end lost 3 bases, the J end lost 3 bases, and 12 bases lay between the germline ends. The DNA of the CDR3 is TGTGCCTGGAGAAGGGACACCCACTACGAGCAGTACTTC. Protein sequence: CAWRRDTHYEQYF. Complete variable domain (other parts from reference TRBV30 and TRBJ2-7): SQTIHQWPATLVQPVGSPLSLECTVEGTSNPNLYWYRQAAGRGLQLLFYSVGIGQISSEVPQNLSASRPQDRQFILSSKKLLLSDSGFYLCAWRRDTHYEQYFGPGTRLTVT.

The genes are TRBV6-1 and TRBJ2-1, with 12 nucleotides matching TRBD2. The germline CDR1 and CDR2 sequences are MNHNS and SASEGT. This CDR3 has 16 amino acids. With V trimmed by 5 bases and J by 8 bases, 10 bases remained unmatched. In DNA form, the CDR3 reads TGTGCCAGCAGTCGGGGGCTAGCGGGAGGGCGGGATGAGCAGTTCTTC. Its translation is CASSRGLAGGRDEQFF.

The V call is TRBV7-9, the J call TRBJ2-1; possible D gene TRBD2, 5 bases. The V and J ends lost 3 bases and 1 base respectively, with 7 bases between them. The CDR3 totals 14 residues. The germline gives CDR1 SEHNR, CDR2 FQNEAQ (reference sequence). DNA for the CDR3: TGTGCCAGCAGCTTTGAGGGATCCTACAATGAGCAGTTCTTC. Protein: CASSFEGSYNEQFF.

The CDR3 sequence: CASSLEWRTGELFF. The CDR3 DNA reads TGTGCCAGCAGCTTGGAGTGGAGGACCGGGGAGCTGTTTTTT. The rearrangement joins TRBV5-6 to TRBJ2-2; perhaps TRBD2 as D (5 bases). CDR1 is SGHDT, CDR2 YYEEEE, per germline. V was shortened by 0 bases and J by 5 bases, with 8 bases between the two germline ends. The CDR3 covers 14 residues.

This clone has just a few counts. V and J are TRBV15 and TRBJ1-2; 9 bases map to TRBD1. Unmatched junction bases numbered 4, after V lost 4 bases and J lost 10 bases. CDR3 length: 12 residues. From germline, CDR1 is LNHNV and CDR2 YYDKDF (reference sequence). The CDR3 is CATSIRTGAYTF. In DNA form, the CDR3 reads TGTGCCACCAGCATACGGACAGGGGCCTACACCTTC.

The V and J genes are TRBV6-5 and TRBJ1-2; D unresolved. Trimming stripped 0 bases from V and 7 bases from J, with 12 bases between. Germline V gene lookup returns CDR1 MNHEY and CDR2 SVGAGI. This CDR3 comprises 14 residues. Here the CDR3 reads CASSYSTPQSGYTF. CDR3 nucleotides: TGTGCCAGCAGTTACTCGACCCCCCAGAGTGGCTACACCTTC.

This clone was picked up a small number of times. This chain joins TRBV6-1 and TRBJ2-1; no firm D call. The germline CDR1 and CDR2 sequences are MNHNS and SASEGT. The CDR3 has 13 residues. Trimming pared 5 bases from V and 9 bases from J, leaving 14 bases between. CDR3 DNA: TGTGCCAGCAGTCCACGTACTAACAGTGAGCAGTTCTTC. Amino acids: CASSPRTNSEQFF.

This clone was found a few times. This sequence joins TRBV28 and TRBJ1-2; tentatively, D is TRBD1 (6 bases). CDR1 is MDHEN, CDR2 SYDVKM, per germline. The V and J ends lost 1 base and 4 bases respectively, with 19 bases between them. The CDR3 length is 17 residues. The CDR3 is CASSLFAGARGPYGYTF. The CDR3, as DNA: TGTGCCAGCAGTTTATTCGCAGGGGCCAGGGGACCCTATGGCTACACCTTC.

The CDR3 DNA is TGTGCCAGCAGTGATCCGCCAGGGGGAGAAGCTTTCTTT. It translates to CASSDPPGGEAFF. The rearrangement links TRBV6-1 to TRBJ1-1, with 7 bases lining up with TRBD1. The CDR3 loop spans 13 amino acids. V gave up 3 bases and J gave up 8 bases; unmatched junction bases: 6. From germline, CDR1 is MNHNS and CDR2 SASEGT.

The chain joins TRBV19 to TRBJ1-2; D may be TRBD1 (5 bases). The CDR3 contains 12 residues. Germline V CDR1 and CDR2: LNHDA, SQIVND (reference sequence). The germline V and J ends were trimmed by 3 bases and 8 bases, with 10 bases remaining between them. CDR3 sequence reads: CASSIQGRGYTF. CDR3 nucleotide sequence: TGTGCCAGTAGTATTCAGGGCCGCGGCTACACCTTC.

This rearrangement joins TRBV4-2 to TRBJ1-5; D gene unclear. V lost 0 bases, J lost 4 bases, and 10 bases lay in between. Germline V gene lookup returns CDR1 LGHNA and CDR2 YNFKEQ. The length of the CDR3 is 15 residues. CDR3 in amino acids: CASSQDSTANQPQHF. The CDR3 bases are TGTGCCAGCAGCCAAGATAGCACAGCAAATCAGCCCCAGCATTTT.

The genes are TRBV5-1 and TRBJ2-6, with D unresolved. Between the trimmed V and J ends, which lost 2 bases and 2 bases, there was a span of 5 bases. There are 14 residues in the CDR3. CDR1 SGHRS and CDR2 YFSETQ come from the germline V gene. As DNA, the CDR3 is TGCGCCAGCAGCTTACTGACTGGGGCCAACGTCCTGACTTTC. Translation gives CASSLLTGANVLTF.

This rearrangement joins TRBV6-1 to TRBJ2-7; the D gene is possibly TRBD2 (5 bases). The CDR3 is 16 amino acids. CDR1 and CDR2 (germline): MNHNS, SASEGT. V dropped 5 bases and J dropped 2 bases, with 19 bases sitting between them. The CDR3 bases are TGTGCCAGCAGTCCCCAGACTTCGGGGTCAACCTACGAGCAGTACTTC. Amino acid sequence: CASSPQTSGSTYEQYF.

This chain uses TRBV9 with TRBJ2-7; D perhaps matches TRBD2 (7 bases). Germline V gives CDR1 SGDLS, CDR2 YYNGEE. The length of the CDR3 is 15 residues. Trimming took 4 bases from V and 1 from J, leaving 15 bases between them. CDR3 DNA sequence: TGTGCCAGCAGCAAAGGGGGGGGCCGATCCTACGAGCAGTACTTC. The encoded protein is CASSKGGGRSYEQYF.

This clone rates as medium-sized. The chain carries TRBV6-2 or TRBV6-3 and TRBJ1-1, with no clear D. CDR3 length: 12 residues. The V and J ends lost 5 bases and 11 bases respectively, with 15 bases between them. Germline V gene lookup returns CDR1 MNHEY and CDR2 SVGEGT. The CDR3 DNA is TGTGCCAGCAGTGCGACGTTCCGAGAGGCTTTCTTT. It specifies CASSATFREAFF.

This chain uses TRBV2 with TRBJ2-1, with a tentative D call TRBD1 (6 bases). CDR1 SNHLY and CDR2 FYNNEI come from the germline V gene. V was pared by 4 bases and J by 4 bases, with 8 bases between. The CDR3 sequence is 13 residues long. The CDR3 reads CASSGDTYNEQFF. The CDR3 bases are TGTGCCAGCAGTGGGGACACTTACAATGAGCAGTTCTTC.

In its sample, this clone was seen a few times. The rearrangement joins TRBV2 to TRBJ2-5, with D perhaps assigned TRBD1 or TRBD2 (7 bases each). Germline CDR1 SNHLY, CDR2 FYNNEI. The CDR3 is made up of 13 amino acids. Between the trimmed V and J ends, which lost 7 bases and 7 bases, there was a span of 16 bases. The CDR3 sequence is CASIQTGRATQYF. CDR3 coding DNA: TGTGCCAGCATTCAGACAGGGAGGGCGACCCAGTACTTC.

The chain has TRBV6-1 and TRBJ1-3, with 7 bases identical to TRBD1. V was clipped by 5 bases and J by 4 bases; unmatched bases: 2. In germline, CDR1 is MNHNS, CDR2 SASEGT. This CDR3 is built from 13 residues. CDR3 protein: CASSSTGGNTIYF. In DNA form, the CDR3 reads TGTGCCAGCAGTTCGACAGGGGGAAACACCATATATTTT.